Shown below are 10 T cell receptor beta chains from a single sample sequenced in a study of identical twins. TCRdb processed the 5' RACE reads anew with MiXCR; each CDR3 protein has one entry. In the table there are roughly 720,000 distinct CDR3 sequences, roughly 20% of which are singletons. These data were also filed under a second study, of T cells expressing NK-cell markers.

Sequenced input: PBMCs. The source of these receptors is a woman younger than 30 in good health.

This clonotype was seen a few times. The chain has TRBV10-2 and TRBJ2-5; TRBD2 might be the D (6 bases). CDR3 length: 17 residues. V was clipped by 6 bases and J by 3 bases, with 23 bases between them. The germline CDR1 and CDR2 sequences are WSHSY and SAAADI. The CDR3 region has the DNA TGCGCCAGCAGGCAGGGACTGGGAGAGAGGAGGGAAGAGACCCAGTACTTC. Translated, it gives CASRQGLGERREETQYF.

This clonotype was counted between two and nine times. The chain employs TRBV20-1 and TRBJ2-5; a weak D match, TRBD2 (6 bases). V lost 1 base, J lost 3 bases, and 15 bases lay in between. From germline, CDR1 is DFQATT and CDR2 SNEGSKA (reference sequence). The CDR3 contains 15 residues. The DNA of the CDR3 is TGCAGTGCTAGAGGACGGGGGAATGGCGAAGAGACCCAGTACTTC. The encoded protein is CSARGRGNGEETQYF.

A remark on this clonotype: It may be a read error: a sequence one base away is much more abundant. V usage is TRBV21-1 and J usage is TRBJ1-1. TRBV21-1 is noted as a pseudogene. The CDR3 sequence is 11 residues long. The CDR3 region has the DNA TGTGCCAGCAACGGAGACACTGAAGCTTTCTTT. Translating it yields CASNGDTEAFF.

The V and J genes are TRBV3-1 and TRBJ2-5; D is uncertain. The CDR3 length is 16 residues. Trimming took 1 base from V and 5 from J, leaving 17 bases between them. Germline values: CDR1 LGHDT, CDR2 YNNKEL (reference sequence). The DNA of the CDR3 is TGTGCCAGCAGCCAAGTAAGGATTGGGATAGGGGAGACCCAGTACTTC. Encoded protein: CASSQVRIGIGETQYF.

This clonotype has more than one count but fewer than ten. The chain combines TRBV6-1 with TRBJ2-3; 7 nucleotides agree with TRBD2. This CDR3 has 14 amino acids. From germline, CDR1 is MNHNS and CDR2 SASEGT. V dropped 1 base and J dropped 5; count of bases not matched to a gene: 3. CDR3 amino acids: CASSEGGSVDTQYF. The CDR3 nucleotides read TGTGCCAGCAGTGAAGGCGGGAGCGTAGATACGCAGTATTTT.

The rearrangement uses TRBV12-3 or TRBV12-4 and TRBJ2-3, with unresolved D. This CDR3 is built from 13 residues. V was shortened by 2 bases and J by 5 bases, with 8 bases between the two germline ends. In DNA, the CDR3 is TGTGCCAGCAGTTTATTGGCGGAAGATACGCAGTATTTT. Its protein product is CASSLLAEDTQYF.

This clonotype was counted only a few times. This sequence joins TRBV10-2 and TRBJ2-3; D is undetermined. This CDR3 comprises 15 residues. Germline V lookup: CDR1 WSHSY, CDR2 SAAADI. Trimming removed 3 bases at V and 0 bases at J, with 10 bases between. The CDR3 DNA reads as TGCGCCAGCAGTGAAGTATCTCGCAGCACAGATACGCAGTATTTT. This sequence encodes CASSEVSRSTDTQYF.

With regard to this clonotype: Since a much larger clone is just one base distant, this may be a read error. The V gene is TRBV6-5, the J gene TRBJ2-7, with 7 bases that match TRBD2. CDR1 and CDR2 from the germline V gene are MNHEY and SVGAGI. This CDR3 is 15 amino acids long. The V gene end was trimmed by 2 bases and the J gene end by 0 bases; junction bases not matched to a gene: 4. CDR3 sequence (DNA): TGTGCCAGCAGTTACGGGGCTAGCGGCTCCTACGAGCAGTACTTC. Residues: CASSYGASGSYEQYF.

In its sample, this clonotype was seen many times. The chain carries TRBV7-9 and TRBJ2-7; the D gene is possibly TRBD1 (5 bases). Germline CDR1 and CDR2: SEHNR and FQNEAQ (reference sequence). The CDR3 length is 14 residues. Trimming cost V 6 bases and J 5 bases, with 17 bases left between them. The CDR3 loop reads CASRPGANYDEQYF. CDR3 nucleotide sequence: TGTGCCAGCAGACCTGGGGCCAACTACGACGAGCAGTACTTC.

This chain links TRBV12-3 or TRBV12-4 with TRBJ2-3; D assignment may be TRBD1 or TRBD2 (5 bases each). V was pared by 6 bases and J by 3 bases, with 16 bases between. This CDR3 region has 15 residues. The CDR3 is CASSRWGSQTDTQYF. The CDR3 DNA reads TGTGCCAGCAGCCGGTGGGGGAGCCAGACAGATACGCAGTATTTT.